What follows is one T cell receptor (beta chain) and its context. Its antigen is unknown. Preparation of TCR beta libraries was done by quantitative 5'-RACE with molecular barcodes. In TCRdb, the 5' RACE reads were re-called with MiXCR into one record per CDR3 protein. The sample has 470,000 or so distinct CDR3 sequences, 25% to 30% seen once. This specimen comes from a study of CD8 T cells in ankylosing spondylitis. The study's findings and limits: Matched ankylosing spondylitis synovial fluid reportedly contained a significantly enriched population of disease-linked clones. Several highly homologous variants formed a TCR beta motif that appeared characteristic of ankylosing spondylitis blood. Disease-linked clones displayed a CD8+ phenotype and appeared relatively rarely in peripheral blood.

V was shortened by 0 bases and J by 9 bases, with 13 bases between the two germline ends. The CDR3 totals 14 residues. Germline loops: CDR1 SGHRS, CDR2 YFSETQ. This sequence originates from a male donor with ankylosing spondylitis. The sequencing input was blood, either unsorted or a sorted T cell fraction (not recorded which). The chain carries TRBV5-1 and TRBJ2-1; D unresolved. The DNA for the CDR3 is TGCGCCAGCAGCTTGGAATCATCTTGGGGTGAGCAGTTCTTC. This sequence encodes CASSLESSWGEQFF.